The present entry profiles one T cell receptor (beta chain) with its context. The data originate from a study of cytomegalovirus exposure and HLA in healthy donors. Germline CDR1 SGDLS, CDR2 YYNGEE. The J segment lost 5 bases and the V segment lost 3 bases, leaving 8 bases of the junction unmatched. The CDR3 has 15 amino acids. PCR involved 60 Vbeta and 13 Jbeta primers. Profiling relied on immunoSEQ multiplex PCR, and the TCRdb table lists in-frame clones only, not all of them. The profile shows under 130,000 clones, around 15% of them singletons. Sequenced material: PBMCs. This receptor was taken from a female donor in good health and CMV-seronegative. The chain is built from TRBV9 and TRBJ2-5; TRBD1 agrees at 9 bases. The CDR3 is CASSEETGGWETQYF. Here the CDR3 DNA reads TGTGCCAGCAGCGAGGAAACAGGGGGCTGGGAGACCCAGTACTTC.